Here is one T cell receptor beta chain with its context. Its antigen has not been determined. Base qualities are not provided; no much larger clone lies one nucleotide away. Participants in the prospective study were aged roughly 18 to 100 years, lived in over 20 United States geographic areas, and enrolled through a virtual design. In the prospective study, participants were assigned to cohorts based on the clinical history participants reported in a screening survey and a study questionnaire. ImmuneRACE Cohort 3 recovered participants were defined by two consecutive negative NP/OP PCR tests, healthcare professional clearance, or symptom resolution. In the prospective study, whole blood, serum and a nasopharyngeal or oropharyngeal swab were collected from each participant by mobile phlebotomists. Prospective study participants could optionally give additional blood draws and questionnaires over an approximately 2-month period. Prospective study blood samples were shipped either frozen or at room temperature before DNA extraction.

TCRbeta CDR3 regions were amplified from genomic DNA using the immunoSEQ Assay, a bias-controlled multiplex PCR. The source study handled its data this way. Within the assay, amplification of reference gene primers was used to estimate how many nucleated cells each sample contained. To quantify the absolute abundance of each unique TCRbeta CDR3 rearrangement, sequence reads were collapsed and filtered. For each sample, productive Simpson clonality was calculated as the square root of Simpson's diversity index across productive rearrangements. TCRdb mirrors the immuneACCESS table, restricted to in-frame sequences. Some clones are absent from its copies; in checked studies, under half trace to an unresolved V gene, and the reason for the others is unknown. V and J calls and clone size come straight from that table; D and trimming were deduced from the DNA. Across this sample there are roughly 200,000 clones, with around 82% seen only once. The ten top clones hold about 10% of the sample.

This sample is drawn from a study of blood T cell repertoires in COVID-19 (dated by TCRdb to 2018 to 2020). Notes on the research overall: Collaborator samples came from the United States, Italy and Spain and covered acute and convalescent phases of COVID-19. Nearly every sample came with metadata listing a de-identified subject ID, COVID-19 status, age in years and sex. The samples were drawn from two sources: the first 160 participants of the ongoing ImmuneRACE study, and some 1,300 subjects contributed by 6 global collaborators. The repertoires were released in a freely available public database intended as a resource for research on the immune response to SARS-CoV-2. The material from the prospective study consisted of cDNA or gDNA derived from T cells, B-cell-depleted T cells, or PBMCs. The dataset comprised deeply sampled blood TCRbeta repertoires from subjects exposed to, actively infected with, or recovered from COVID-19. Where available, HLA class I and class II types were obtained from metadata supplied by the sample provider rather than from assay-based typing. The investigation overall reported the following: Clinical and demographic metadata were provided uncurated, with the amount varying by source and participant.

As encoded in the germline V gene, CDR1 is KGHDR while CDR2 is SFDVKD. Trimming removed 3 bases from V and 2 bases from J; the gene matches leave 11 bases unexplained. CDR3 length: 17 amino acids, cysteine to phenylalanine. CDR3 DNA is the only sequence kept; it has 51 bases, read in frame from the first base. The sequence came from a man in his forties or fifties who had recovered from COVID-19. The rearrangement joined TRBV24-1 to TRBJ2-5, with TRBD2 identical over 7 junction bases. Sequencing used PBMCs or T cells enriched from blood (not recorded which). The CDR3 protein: CATSDQRGVRAQETQYF. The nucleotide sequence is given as TGTGCCACCAGTGATCAGCGGGGAGTTCGGGCACAAGAGACCCAGTACTTC.